This T cell receptor beta chain was profiled in a study of tumor-infiltrating lymphocytes in oesophageal squamous cell carcinoma. Each CDR3 protein is one row after TCRdb ran MiXCR on the PCR reads. The top ten hold under 55% of the sample, which has around 12,000 distinct CDR3 sequences, 45% to 70% seen once. The specimen was esophageal tumor tissue. This receptor was obtained from a female donor with esophageal squamous cell carcinoma.

CDR3 sequence: CASSYREGGYYEQYF. The CDR3 DNA follows: TGTGCCAGCAGTTATCGAGAGGGAGGGTACTACGAGCAGTACTTC. The V and J genes are TRBV6-5 and TRBJ2-7; the match to TRBD2 covers 7 bases. With V trimmed by 3 bases and J by 3 bases, 8 bases remained unmatched. Germline CDR1 reads MNHEY; CDR2 reads SVGAGI. The CDR3 spans 15 residues.